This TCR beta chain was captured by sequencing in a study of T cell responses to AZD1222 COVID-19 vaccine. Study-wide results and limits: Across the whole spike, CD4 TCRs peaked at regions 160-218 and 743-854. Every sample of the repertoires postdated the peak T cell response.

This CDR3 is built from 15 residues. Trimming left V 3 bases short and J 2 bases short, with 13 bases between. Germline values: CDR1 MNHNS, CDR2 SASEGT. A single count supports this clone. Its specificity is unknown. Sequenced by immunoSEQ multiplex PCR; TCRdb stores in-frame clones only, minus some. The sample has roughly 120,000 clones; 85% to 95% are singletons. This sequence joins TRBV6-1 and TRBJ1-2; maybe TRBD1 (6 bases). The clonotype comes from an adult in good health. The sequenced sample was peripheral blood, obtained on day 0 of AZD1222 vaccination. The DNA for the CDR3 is TGTGCCAGCAGTGAGAGGGACAAGCTAAACTATGGCTACACCTTC. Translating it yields CASSERDKLNYGYTF.